The rows below give T cell receptor beta chains drawn from one sample of a study of blood T cell repertoires in COVID-19. Profiling relied on immunoSEQ multiplex PCR, and the TCRdb table lists in-frame clones only, not all of them. Of 250,000 to 300,000 clones listed, about nine tenths are singletons. Material: PBMCs or T cells enriched from blood (not recorded which). The receptor set was obtained from a woman aged 40 to 50 who had recovered from COVID-19. CDR3s include the opening cysteine and the closing phenylalanine or tryptophan. The D gene is left open where the match is weak. The listing skips clone size in some rows; elsewhere it reads once, few, many or a size class.

j_call d_call clone_size cdr3_length v_call cdr3_aa cdr3_nt
TRBJ2-5 - - 16 TRBV4-3 CASSPGWAGLQETQYF TGCGCCAGCAGCCCAGGTTGGGCGGGATTACAAGAGACCCAGTACTTC
TRBJ1-5 - few 16 TRBV4-1 CASSPTPTASNQPQHF TGCGCCAGCAGCCCCACCCCGACAGCGAGCAATCAGCCCCAGCATTTT
TRBJ1-5 TRBD1 - 13 TRBV6-5 CASRDRGSQPQHF TGTGCCAGCAGGGACAGGGGGAGTCAGCCCCAGCATTTT
TRBJ1-5 - - 17 TRBV19 CASSMGAISPLNQPQHF TGTGCCAGTAGTATGGGGGCCATTTCGCCCCTCAATCAGCCCCAGCATTTT
TRBJ1-6 TRBD1 - 15 TRBV7-9 CASNPTGADGSPLHF TGTGCCAGCAACCCTACAGGGGCCGATGGTTCACCCCTCCACTTT
TRBJ2-2 - - 17 TRBV9 CASSEEGSGPNTGELFF TGTGCCAGCAGCGAGGAGGGAAGCGGACCGAACACCGGGGAGCTGTTTTTT
TRBJ1-4 - - 14 TRBV9 CASSVDGRGEKLFF TGTGCCAGCAGCGTAGACGGTCGTGGTGAAAAACTGTTTTTT
TRBJ2-3 - once 13 TRBV28 CASSFTGIDTQYF TGTGCCAGCAGTTTTACAGGAATAGATACGCAGTATTTT
TRBJ1-5 - - 15 TRBV27 CASSTSRGSNQPQHF TGTGCCAGCAGTACATCCAGGGGAAGCAATCAGCCCCAGCATTTT
TRBJ2-7 TRBD1 - 15 TRBV7-9 CASTPRSTGTYEQYF TGTGCCAGCACCCCGAGGTCGACAGGGACCTACGAGCAGTACTTC
TRBJ2-3 TRBD2 - 18 TRBV7-2 CASSRQLAGGGVMDTQYF TGTGCCAGCAGCCGCCAACTAGCGGGGGGTGGAGTGATGGATACGCAGTATTTT
TRBJ1-2 - - 13 TRBV7-2 CASSLAAMYGYTF TGTGCCAGCAGCTTAGCGGCCATGTATGGCTACACCTTC
TRBJ2-1 - - 15 TRBV6-5 CASSRPLQGYNEQFF TGTGCCAGCAGTCGGCCTTTACAGGGCTACAATGAGCAGTTCTTC
TRBJ1-4 - - 19 TRBV21-1 CASSKVCRDIPPCGEKLFF TGTGCCAGCAGCAAAGTCTGTAGGGACATTCCCCCGTGTGGGGAAAAACTGTTTTTT
TRBJ2-7 TRBD2 - 16 TRBV19 CASSSVSGSPPYEQYF TGTGCCAGTAGTTCTGTAAGCGGGAGTCCACCTTACGAGCAGTACTTC
TRBJ1-6 - - 15 TRBV7-2 CASSLSSSYNSPLHF TGTGCCAGCAGCTTAAGTAGCTCCTATAATTCACCCCTCCACTTT
TRBJ1-3 - - 15 TRBV3-1/TRBV3-2 CASGSTGGFGNTIYF TGTGCCAGCGGGAGTACGGGCGGGTTTGGAAACACCATATATTTT
TRBJ1-1 - - 15 TRBV11-1 CASSLMGGIGTEAFF TGTGCCAGCAGCTTAATGGGGGGGATAGGAACTGAAGCTTTCTTT
TRBJ2-2 - - 11 TRBV20-1 CSARDSGELFF TGCAGTGCTAGAGATAGTGGGGAGCTGTTTTTT
TRBJ2-7 - - 17 TRBV5-4 CASSLGLASGSAGEQYF TGTGCCAGCAGCTTAGGATTGGCATCTGGATCGGCGGGCGAGCAGTACTTC
TRBJ2-3 TRBD2 - 15 TRBV5-1 CASEPGGPGTDTQYF TGCGCCAGCGAGCCGGGAGGCCCCGGCACAGATACGCAGTATTTT
TRBJ2-5 - few 13 TRBV2 CASSVVDGETQYF TGTGCCAGCAGTGTGGTAGATGGAGAGACCCAGTACTTC
TRBJ1-1 - - 14 TRBV7-9 CASSLGAGNTEAFF TGTGCCAGCAGCTTAGGAGCAGGGAACACTGAAGCTTTCTTT
TRBJ1-2 TRBD1 - 14 TRBV5-1 CASSPGTGAIGYTF TGCGCCAGCAGCCCCGGGACAGGGGCTATTGGCTACACCTTC
TRBJ1-6 - - 17 TRBV3-1/TRBV3-2 CASSRGSGRGYNSPLHF TGTGCCAGCAGTCGCGGATCGGGCCGGGGCTATAATTCACCCCTCCACTTT
TRBJ2-2 TRBD2 - 17 TRBV5-4 CASSFGLAERRGGELFF TGTGCCAGCAGCTTCGGACTAGCGGAAAGGCGGGGCGGGGAGCTGTTTTTT
TRBJ2-2 TRBD2 - 18 TRBV5-1 CASSKLAGGIRNTGELFF TGCGCCAGCAGCAAACTAGCGGGAGGAATTCGGAACACCGGGGAGCTGTTTTTT
TRBJ1-3 - - 15 TRBV5-1 CASSFGHLSGNTIYF TGCGCCAGCAGTTTTGGACACCTCTCTGGAAACACCATATATTTT